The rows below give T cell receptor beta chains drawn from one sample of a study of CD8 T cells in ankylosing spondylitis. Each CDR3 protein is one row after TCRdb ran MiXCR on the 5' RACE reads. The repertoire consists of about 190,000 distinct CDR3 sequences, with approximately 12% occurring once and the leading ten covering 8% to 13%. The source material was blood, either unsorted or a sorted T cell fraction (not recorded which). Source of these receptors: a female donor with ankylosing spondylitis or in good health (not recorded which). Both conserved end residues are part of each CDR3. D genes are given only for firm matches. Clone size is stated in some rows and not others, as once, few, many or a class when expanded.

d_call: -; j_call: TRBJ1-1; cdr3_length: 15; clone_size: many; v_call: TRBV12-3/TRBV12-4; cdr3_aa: CASRGPGRRNTEAFF; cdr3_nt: TGTGCCAGCAGGGGGCCTGGACGGAGGAACACTGAAGCTTTCTTT
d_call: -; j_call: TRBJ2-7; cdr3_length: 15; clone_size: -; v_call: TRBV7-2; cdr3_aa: CASSIGATVSYEQYF; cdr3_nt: TGTGCCAGCAGCATAGGGGCCACAGTCTCCTACGAGCAGTACTTC
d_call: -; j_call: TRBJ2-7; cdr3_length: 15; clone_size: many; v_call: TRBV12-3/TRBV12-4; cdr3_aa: CASSWGTSSPYEQYF; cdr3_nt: TGTGCCAGCAGTTGGGGTACTAGTTCTCCCTACGAGCAGTACTTC
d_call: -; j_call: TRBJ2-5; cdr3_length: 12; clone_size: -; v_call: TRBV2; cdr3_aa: CASSEASETQYF; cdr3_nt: TGTGCCAGCAGTGAAGCTTCGGAGACCCAGTACTTC
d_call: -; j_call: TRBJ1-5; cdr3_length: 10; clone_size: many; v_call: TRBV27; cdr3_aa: CASPSEPQHF; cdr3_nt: TGTGCCAGCCCGTCGGAGCCCCAGCATTTT
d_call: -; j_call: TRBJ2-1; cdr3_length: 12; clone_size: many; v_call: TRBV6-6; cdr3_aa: CASRIAGGEQFF; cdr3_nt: TGTGCCAGCAGAATCGCTGGGGGTGAGCAGTTCTTC
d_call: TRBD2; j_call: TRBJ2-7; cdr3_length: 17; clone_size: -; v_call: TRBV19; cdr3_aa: CASSSRVSGSFLGEQYF; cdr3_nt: TGTGCCAGTAGTTCCCGGGTTAGCGGGAGTTTTTTAGGCGAGCAGTACTTC
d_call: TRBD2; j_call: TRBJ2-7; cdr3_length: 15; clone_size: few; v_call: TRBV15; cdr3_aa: CATSRDLAGASEQYF; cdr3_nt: TGTGCCACCAGCAGAGATCTAGCGGGAGCTTCCGAGCAGTACTTC
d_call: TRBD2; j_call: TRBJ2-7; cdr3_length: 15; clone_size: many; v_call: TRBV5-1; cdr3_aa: CASSPGTSGRDEQYF; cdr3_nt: TGCGCCAGCAGCCCGGGGACTAGCGGGAGGGACGAGCAGTACTTC
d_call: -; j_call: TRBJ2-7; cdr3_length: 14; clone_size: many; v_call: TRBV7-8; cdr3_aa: CASSFQGVAYEQYF; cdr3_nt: TGTGCCAGCAGCTTTCAGGGAGTAGCCTACGAGCAGTACTTC
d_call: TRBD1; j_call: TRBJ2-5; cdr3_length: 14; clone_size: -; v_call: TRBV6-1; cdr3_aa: CATASGQEQETQYF; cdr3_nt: TGTGCCACAGCTTCGGGACAGGAGCAAGAGACCCAGTACTTC
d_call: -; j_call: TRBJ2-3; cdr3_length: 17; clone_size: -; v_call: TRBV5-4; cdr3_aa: CASSGKTGPQGTDTQYF; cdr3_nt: TGTGCCAGCAGCGGGAAAACAGGGCCCCAGGGCACAGATACGCAGTATTTT
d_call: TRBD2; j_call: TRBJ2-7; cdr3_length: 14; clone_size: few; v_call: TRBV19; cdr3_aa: CASSMAGGTYEQYF; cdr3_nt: TGTGCCAGTAGTATGGCGGGAGGAACCTACGAGCAGTACTTC
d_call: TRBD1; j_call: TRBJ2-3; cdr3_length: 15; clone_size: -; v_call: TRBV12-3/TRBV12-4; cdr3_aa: CASRGTGAGTDTQYF; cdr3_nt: TGTGCCAGCAGGGGGACAGGGGCGGGCACAGATACGCAGTATTTT
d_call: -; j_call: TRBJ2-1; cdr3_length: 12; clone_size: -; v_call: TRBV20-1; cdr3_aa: CSARQLEHEQFF; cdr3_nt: TGCAGTGCTCGCCAACTAGAACATGAGCAGTTCTTC
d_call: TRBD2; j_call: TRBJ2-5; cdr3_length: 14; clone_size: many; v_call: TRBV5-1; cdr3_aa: CASGSAGGQETQYF; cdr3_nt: TGCGCCAGCGGTTCGGCGGGAGGCCAAGAGACCCAGTACTTC
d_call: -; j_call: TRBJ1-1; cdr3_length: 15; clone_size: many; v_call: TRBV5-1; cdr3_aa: CASSLADRQSTEAFF; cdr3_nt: TGCGCCAGCAGCTTGGCGGATCGCCAAAGCACTGAAGCTTTCTTT